Presented here are 17 T cell receptor beta chains from one specimen sequenced in a study of T cell responses to AZD1222 COVID-19 vaccine. Assay used: immunoSEQ multiplex PCR; TCRdb lists only in-frame clones, some missing. The sample lists 100,000 to 150,000 clones, 88% occurring once. This specimen was peripheral blood, taken on day 0 of AZD1222 vaccination. The source is an adult in good health.

This chain connects TRBV4-3 to TRBJ1-4; 8 bases fit TRBD1. The V gene's germline CDR1 is LGHNA and CDR2 YSLEER. V trimming: 4 bases; J trimming: 7 bases; junction bases outside the gene matches: 11. This CDR3 is built from 16 residues. CDR3 loop: CASSRGLQGEGEKLFF. In nucleotides, the CDR3 is TGCGCCAGCAGCCGAGGGTTACAGGGGGAGGGTGAAAAACTGTTTTTT.

The V gene is TRBV7-3, the J gene TRBJ1-1, with D maybe TRBD1 (5 bases). Germline-derived CDR1 and CDR2 are SGHTA and FQGTGA. V was clipped by 4 bases and J by 1 base, with 13 bases between them. The CDR3 is made up of 15 amino acids. This CDR3 is CASSSGAGTNTEAFF. The CDR3 bases are TGTGCCAGCAGCTCAGGTGCGGGGACGAACACTGAAGCTTTCTTT.

This rearrangement joins TRBV27 to TRBJ2-5, with 8 bases identical to TRBD2. The CDR3 has 18 residues. The germline CDR1 and CDR2 sequences are MNHEY and SMNVEV (reference sequence). With 4 bases clipped from V and 5 bases from J, the junction kept 18 bases outside the gene matches. This CDR3 reads CASSSIIPAGEIWETQYF. The DNA for the CDR3 is TGTGCCAGCAGTTCGATCATCCCAGCGGGAGAAATTTGGGAGACCCAGTACTTC.

This chain links TRBV6-4 with TRBJ2-6; TRBD1 aligns across 8 bases. Germline-derived CDR1 and CDR2 are MRHNA and SNTAGT. V was pared by 6 bases and J by 1 base, with 5 bases of the junction left unmatched. This CDR3 has 16 amino acids. Here the CDR3 reads CASSPQGASGANVLTF. In DNA form, the CDR3 reads TGTGCCAGCAGCCCCCAGGGGGCGTCTGGGGCCAACGTCCTGACTTTC.

This chain connects TRBV27 to TRBJ2-2, with no clear D. V lost 2 bases and J lost 4, with 8 bases in between. The CDR3 covers 14 residues. CDR1 is MNHEY, CDR2 SMNVEV, per germline (reference sequence). CDR3 nucleotides: TGTGCCAGCAGTTTAATGGCGAGCACCGGGGAGCTGTTTTTT. As protein: CASSLMASTGELFF.

V gene TRBV30 combines with J gene TRBJ2-2; D unresolved. CDR1 and CDR2 (germline): GTSNPN, SVGIG (reference sequence). V was shortened by 0 bases and J by 1 base, with 9 bases between the two germline ends. The length of the CDR3 is 15 residues. The CDR3 sequence: CAWSVGQVNTGELFF. CDR3 coding DNA: TGTGCCTGGAGTGTAGGGCAGGTGAACACCGGGGAGCTGTTTTTT. Full variable domain (remainder filled in from reference TRBV30 and TRBJ2-2): SQTIHQWPATLVQPVGSPLSLECTVEGTSNPNLYWYRQAAGRGLQLLFYSVGIGQISSEVPQNLSASRPQDRQFILSSKKLLLSDSGFYLCAWSVGQVNTGELFFGEGSRLTVL.

The chain couples TRBV4-1 to TRBJ2-7; the match to TRBD2 covers 14 bases. The CDR3 is 16 residues long. Looked up from germline, CDR1 is MGHRA and CDR2 is YSYEKL. The ends lost 2 bases at V and 6 bases at J; junction bases unmatched: 6. CDR3 nucleotides: TGCGCCAGCAGCCAATCCCCGGGACTAGCGGGAGTCGAGCAGTACTTC. It specifies CASSQSPGLAGVEQYF.

The chain couples TRBV7-9 to TRBJ1-2; the D is unclear. Germline V gene lookup returns CDR1 SEHNR and CDR2 FQNEAQ (reference sequence). Trimming stripped 2 bases from V and 3 bases from J, with 7 bases between. CDR3 length: 13 amino acids. CDR3 amino acids: CASSLPVYYGYTF. Written as DNA, the CDR3 is TGTGCCAGCAGCTTACCGGTATACTATGGCTACACCTTC. Supplemented by reference TRBV7-9 and TRBJ1-2, the full variable domain reads DTGVSQNPRHKITKRGQNVTFRCDPISEHNRLYWYRQTLGQGPEFLTYFQNEAQLEKSRLLSDRFSAERPKGSFSTLEIQRTEQGDSAMYLCASSLPVYYGYTFGSGTRLTVV.

The genes are TRBV4-2 and TRBJ2-3; a possible D gene is TRBD2 (5 bases). Trimming cost V 0 bases and J 0 bases, with 10 bases left between them. Germline V lookup: CDR1 LGHNA, CDR2 YNFKEQ. The length of the CDR3 is 16 residues. The CDR3 sequence is CASSQEGTRSTDTQYF. Here the CDR3 DNA reads TGTGCCAGCAGCCAAGAAGGAACTAGGAGCACAGATACGCAGTATTTT.

The gene calls are TRBV7-9 and TRBJ2-5, with D possibly being TRBD2 (6 bases). The germline V gene has CDR1 SEHNR and CDR2 FQNEAQ (reference sequence). The CDR3 is made up of 15 amino acids. The V and J ends lost 6 bases and 3 bases respectively, with 17 bases between them. This chain's CDR3 is CASSPGLSTKETQYF. CDR3 in DNA: TGTGCCAGCAGTCCCGGACTAAGCACGAAAGAGACCCAGTACTTC.

The rearrangement uses TRBV28 and TRBJ1-6, with D perhaps matching TRBD1 (6 bases). CDR1 is MDHEN and CDR2 is SYDVKM in the germline V gene. The CDR3 consists of 16 residues. Trimming removed 4 bases from V and 10 bases from J, with 20 bases in between. The CDR3 region is CASSSPQGPEESPLHF. In DNA form, the CDR3 reads TGTGCCAGCAGTTCTCCCCAGGGGCCCGAGGAGTCACCCCTCCACTTT.

The chain couples TRBV28 to TRBJ1-5; D is unresolved. CDR3 length: 12 residues. Germline loops: CDR1 MDHEN, CDR2 SYDVKM. The germline V and J ends were trimmed by 3 bases and 4 bases, with 4 bases remaining between them. In nucleotides, the CDR3 is TGTGCCAGCAGTTTCCAGAATCAGCCCCAGCATTTT. Amino acids: CASSFQNQPQHF.

V and J are TRBV3-1 (or the pseudogene TRBV3-2) and TRBJ2-3; tentative D call: TRBD2 (6 bases). The germline V and J ends were trimmed by 4 bases and 2 bases, with 10 bases remaining between them. From germline, CDR1 is LGHDT and CDR2 YNNKEL (reference sequence). CDR3 size: 14 residues. The chain's CDR3 is CASSLPDYTDTQYF. For the CDR3, the DNA is TGTGCCAGCAGCCTGCCGGACTACACAGATACGCAGTATTTT.

The chain recombines TRBV29-1 with TRBJ1-4; unclear D gene. V was trimmed by 5 bases and J by 5 bases, leaving 12 bases between them. The CDR3 runs 13 residues. CDR1 SQVTM and CDR2 ANQGSEA come from the germline V gene. The CDR3 DNA reads TGCAGCGTTAGGGATTGGGCAAATGAAAAACTGTTTTTT. Translation: CSVRDWANEKLFF.

The chain employs TRBV4-3 and TRBJ1-4, with D possibly TRBD1 on 6 matching bases. There are 16 residues in the CDR3. Germline values: CDR1 LGHNA, CDR2 YSLEER. V lost 4 bases and J 3 bases, leaving 15 bases between the germline ends. CDR3 protein: CASSPRDNWANEKLFF. CDR3 nucleotide sequence: TGCGCCAGCAGCCCCCGGGACAACTGGGCTAATGAAAAACTGTTTTTT.

V usage is TRBV28 and J usage is TRBJ2-7; 10 bases align to TRBD2. V lost 4 bases, J lost 0 bases, and 15 bases stayed unmatched. Looked up from germline, CDR1 is MDHEN and CDR2 is SYDVKM. The CDR3 runs to 19 residues. The DNA for the CDR3 is TGTGCCAGCAGTTCCACACGCGGTGCTAGCGGGGGAAGCTCCTACGAGCAGTACTTC. Its protein product is CASSSTRGASGGSSYEQYF.

The chain uses TRBV27 and TRBJ1-6, with D perhaps matching TRBD1 (5 bases). The CDR3 is made up of 16 amino acids. Trimming shortened V by 6 bases and J by 7 bases, and 19 bases separated the two germline ends. The germline V gene encodes CDR1 MNHEY and CDR2 SMNVEV (reference sequence). The CDR3 here is CASSHPAGRRNSPLHF. The DNA for the CDR3 is TGTGCCAGCAGCCACCCGGCGGGGCGCCGGAATTCACCCCTCCACTTT.